The 19 T cell receptor beta chains below come from one sample, sequenced in a study of blood T cells in healthy people across ages (dated by TCRdb to the mid-2010s). Library prep was done by 5' RACE. These reads were obtained on an Illumina HiSeq 2500. A second PCR of about 7 to 12 cycles was run with a J-beta primer mix and a sample-barcoded 5' primer. The public reads were reanalyzed by TCRdb: fastp trimming at Q25, MiXCR alignment, in-frame beta chains only. A single entry per CDR3 protein holds the most common genes and DNA from its merged rows. The sample data list roughly 1,800,000 distinct CDR3 sequences, and about 50% of these were observed just once. The ten largest clonotypes hold approximately 2.1% of the sample. The sequencing input was blood. These receptors all come from a woman aged 40 to 49 in good health.

In its sample, this clonotype was seen once. As DNA, the CDR3 is TGTGCCAGCAGCCAGTATCCGGGACAGGGCAATCAGCCCCAGCATTTT. Protein: CASSQYPGQGNQPQHF. The chain has TRBV27 and TRBJ1-5, with TRBD1 identical over 8 bases. From germline, CDR1 is MNHEY and CDR2 SMNVEV (reference sequence). The CDR3 length is 16 residues. Trimming removed 6 bases from V and 2 bases from J; junction bases left unmatched: 9.

A few counts support this clonotype. The chain is built from TRBV10-3 and TRBJ2-3; D may be TRBD2 (5 bases). The CDR3 is made up of 13 amino acids. Looked up from germline, CDR1 is ENHRY and CDR2 is SYGVKD. Trimming stripped 3 bases from V and 5 bases from J, with 9 bases between. CDR3 DNA: TGTGCCATCAGTGAAAGGAGCGGAGATACGCAGTATTTT. It codes for CAISERSGDTQYF.

The J gene is TRBJ2-7, the V gene TRBV5-6; D uncertain. V was shortened by 2 bases and J by 3 bases, with 18 bases between the two germline ends. The CDR3 consists of 16 residues. In germline, CDR1 is SGHDT, CDR2 YYEEEE. CDR3 protein: CASSFDSRPPHYEQYF. In DNA form, the CDR3 reads TGTGCCAGCAGCTTCGACTCTCGACCCCCCCACTACGAGCAGTACTTC.

This clonotype was picked up a small number of times. In DNA, the CDR3 is TGTGCCAGCAGCCAAGGAGGGTTGATAGGGAATGAGCAGTTCTTC. The encoded protein is CASSQGGLIGNEQFF. The chain has TRBV4-2 and TRBJ2-1, with a weak D call TRBD2 (5 bases). The V gene lost 1 base and the J gene lost 7 bases, with 14 bases spanning the gap. From germline, CDR1 is LGHNA and CDR2 YNFKEQ. The CDR3 runs to 15 residues.

V usage is TRBV7-2 and J usage is TRBJ2-7; D is undetermined. Looked up from germline, CDR1 is SGHTA and CDR2 is FQGNSA. The V gene lost 4 bases and the J gene lost 2 bases, with 12 bases spanning the gap. The length of the CDR3 is 14 residues. DNA of the CDR3: TGTGCCAGCAGCTCCCCCGGGCCAACCTACGAGCAGTACTTC. This gives the protein CASSSPGPTYEQYF.

This clonotype was found a few times. The chain carries TRBV4-2 and TRBJ2-3; D uncertain. CDR1 and CDR2 (germline): LGHNA, YNFKEQ. The ends were cut back, 3 bases at V and 7 bases at J, with 5 bases in the middle. The CDR3 is 11 residues long. The CDR3 coding sequence is TGTGCCAGCAGCCACGGTAATACGCAGTATTTT. This translates into CASSHGNTQYF.

The chain combines TRBV12-3 or TRBV12-4 with TRBJ1-2; possible D gene TRBD1, 5 bases. V was clipped by 4 bases and J by 3 bases, with 15 bases between them. This CDR3 comprises 15 residues. CDR3 sequence reads: CASSSHGQFDYGYTF. The DNA of the CDR3 is TGTGCCAGCAGTTCCCATGGACAATTTGACTATGGCTACACCTTC.

This clonotype has only a few counts. The chain is built from TRBV28 and TRBJ2-1; D remains ambiguous. The CDR3 spans 11 residues. CDR1 is MDHEN, CDR2 SYDVKM, per germline. V shed 7 bases and J shed 8 bases, with 9 bases lying between them. The CDR3 DNA reads as TGTGCCAGCACCGCCTTGGATGAGCAGTTCTTC. It specifies CASTALDEQFF. Complete variable domain (other parts from reference TRBV28 and TRBJ2-1): DVKVTQSSRYLVKRTGEKVFLECVQDMDHENMFWYRQDPGLGLRLIYFSYDVKMKEKGDIPEGYSVSREKKERFSLILESASTNQTSMYLCASTALDEQFFGPGTRLTVL.

The CDR3 loop reads CASSPTWGTQYF. The CDR3 DNA reads TGTGCCAGTAGTCCGACGTGGGGGACCCAGTACTTC. The chain uses TRBV19 and TRBJ2-5, with D uncertain. CDR1 LNHDA and CDR2 SQIVND come from the germline V gene (reference sequence). The CDR3 totals 12 residues. Trimming removed 5 bases from V and 7 bases from J, with 11 bases in between. The full variable domain, with the rest looked up from reference TRBV19 and TRBJ2-5, is DGGITQSPKYLFRKEGQNVTLSCEQNLNHDAMYWYRQDPGQGLRLIYYSQIVNDFQKGDIAEGYSVSREKKESFPLTVTSAQKNPTAFYLCASSPTWGTQYFGPGTRLLVL.

V and J are TRBV2 and TRBJ2-3; tentatively, D is TRBD2 (6 bases). Germline V gene lookup returns CDR1 SNHLY and CDR2 FYNNEI. Trimming cost V 5 bases and J 1 base, with 10 bases left between them. This CDR3 is 14 amino acids long. The chain's CDR3 is CASSRIAGTDTQYF. The DNA of the CDR3 is TGTGCCAGCAGTCGGATAGCGGGCACAGATACGCAGTATTTT.

Details on this clonotype: A clone one base away is much larger, so this may be a read error. The J gene is TRBJ2-1, the V gene TRBV12-3 or TRBV12-4; 8 bases map to TRBD1. The ends lost 6 bases at V and 6 bases at J; junction bases unmatched: 4. There are 13 residues in the CDR3. In DNA form, the CDR3 reads TGTGCCAGCAGAGTAACAGGGGGCAATGAGCAGTTCTTC. Translation gives CASRVTGGNEQFF.

V and J are TRBV7-6 and TRBJ2-5; 10 bases are shared with TRBD1. The germline gives CDR1 SGHVS, CDR2 FNYEAQ. Germline trimming cut 5 bases from V and 5 bases from J; bases unmatched to any gene: 5. This CDR3 is built from 14 residues. The CDR3: CASSRWTGGETQYF. As DNA, the CDR3 is TGTGCCAGCAGCCGATGGACAGGGGGTGAGACCCAGTACTTC.

This clonotype was counted between two and nine times. The V call is TRBV7-2, the J call TRBJ1-2, with D tentatively TRBD1 (6 bases). Germline V gene data show CDR1 as SGHTA and CDR2 as FQGNSA. V gave up 5 bases and J gave up 2 bases, with 21 bases separating them. This CDR3 has 17 amino acids. The CDR3 loop reads CASSLKYRDTTNYGYTF. The DNA for the CDR3 is TGTGCCAGCAGCCTAAAATACCGGGACACCACAAACTATGGCTACACCTTC.

This chain uses TRBV6-6 with TRBJ1-2; a possible D gene is TRBD1 (6 bases). This CDR3 is built from 12 residues. Germline assignment: CDR1 MNHNY and CDR2 SVGAGI (reference sequence). V was pared by 6 bases and J by 6 bases, with 11 bases between. The CDR3 region has the DNA TGTGCCAGCAGCAGGGACACCGATGGCTACACCTTC. It encodes CASSRDTDGYTF.

V gene TRBV4-3 combines with J gene TRBJ1-5; TRBD1 matches 9 bases. The length of the CDR3 is 17 residues. After removal of 2 bases from V and 7 bases from J, the junction contained 12 bases not matched to a gene. Looked up from germline, CDR1 is LGHNA and CDR2 is YSLEER. The CDR3 is CASSQSTAGTGWQPQHF. CDR3 nucleotide sequence: TGCGCCAGCAGCCAATCCACCGCCGGGACAGGGTGGCAGCCCCAGCATTTT.

This clonotype was detected a few times. This chain uses TRBV27 with TRBJ2-7, with TRBD1 as a possible D gene (6 bases). There are 13 residues in the CDR3. Trimming cost V 8 bases and J 6 bases, with 17 bases left between them. CDR1 MNHEY and CDR2 SMNVEV come from the germline V gene (reference sequence). The CDR3 coding sequence is TGTGCCAGCGGGAAAACAGGGAAAGTCGAGCAGTACTTC. Translation: CASGKTGKVEQYF.

V is TRBV4-3 and J is TRBJ2-1; 10 bases are shared with TRBD2. The V gene end was trimmed by 0 bases and the J gene end by 10 bases; junction bases not matched to a gene: 12. The CDR3 extends over 17 amino acids. Germline V gives CDR1 LGHNA, CDR2 YSLEER. The CDR3 sequence is CASSQDTRSGGAREQFF. The CDR3 DNA follows: TGCGCCAGCAGCCAAGATACCCGGAGCGGGGGGGCCAGGGAGCAGTTCTTC.

J is TRBJ2-7 and V is TRBV29-1; the match to TRBD1 covers 9 bases. Germline V gene sequence: CDR1 SQVTM, CDR2 ANQGSEA. The CDR3 has 14 residues. The J segment lost 1 base and the V segment lost 6 bases, leaving 7 bases of the junction unmatched. In DNA, the CDR3 is TGCAGCGTGGGGGGGGGGACAGGGTCCTACGAGCAGTACTTC. This sequence encodes CSVGGGTGSYEQYF.

The V call is TRBV20-1, the J call TRBJ2-3, with TRBD2 matching 11 bases. The trim removed 3 bases at V and 2 bases at J, leaving 4 bases unmatched. This CDR3 comprises 15 residues. Germline V gives CDR1 DFQATT, CDR2 SNEGSKA (reference sequence). The CDR3 nucleotides are TGCAGTGCTAGGGGACTAGCGGCCAACACAGATACGCAGTATTTT. Translated: CSARGLAANTDTQYF.